The 18 T cell receptor beta chains listed next were all sequenced from one sample in a study of radiotherapy plus CTLA-4 blockade in lung cancer. This table comes from immunoSEQ multiplex PCR, and its TCRdb copy is limited to in-frame clones, with some not included. The sample includes 32,000 or so clones, roughly three quarters of them seen just once. Material: peripheral blood, obtained from a patient treated with radiotherapy plus ipilimumab. The receptors originated from a human donor with non-small cell lung cancer that progressed on radiotherapy plus ipilimumab.

Worth noting for this clone: Other nucleotide sequences from this sample produce the same CDR3. The J gene is TRBJ2-7, the V gene TRBV28; no definite D call. CDR1 and CDR2 from the germline V gene are MDHEN and SYDVKM. The CDR3 contains 12 residues. V was trimmed by 1 base and J by 1 base, leaving 2 bases between them. CDR3 residues: CASSLSSYEQYF. The CDR3 nucleotides read TGTGCCAGCAGTTTATCATCCTACGAGCAGTACTTC.

V usage is TRBV6-5 and J usage is TRBJ1-1; D possibly corresponds to TRBD1 (5 bases). Looked up from germline, CDR1 is MNHEY and CDR2 is SVGAGI. This CDR3 spans 12 amino acids. The V and J ends lost 9 bases and 6 bases respectively, with 14 bases between them. The CDR3 protein is CASQGSVAEAFF. The CDR3 bases are TGTGCCAGTCAGGGTAGTGTCGCTGAAGCTTTCTTT.

The V and J genes are TRBV30 and TRBJ2-3; 9 nucleotides match TRBD1. Trimming at V came to 2 bases and at J to 5 bases, leaving 8 bases not matched to a gene. Germline CDR1 is GTSNPN and CDR2 is SVGIG (reference sequence). The CDR3 is 15 amino acids. This chain's CDR3 is CAWSLTGGQGDTQYF. The CDR3 coding sequence is TGTGCCTGGAGTCTTACAGGGGGCCAGGGAGATACGCAGTATTTT.

The chain uses TRBV18 and TRBJ2-5, with unresolved D. The CDR3 is made up of 13 amino acids. The germline CDR1 and CDR2 sequences are KGHSH and LQKENI. V was cut by 6 bases and J by 3 bases, with 11 bases left in between. Here the CDR3 reads CASSLDLKETQYF. Written as DNA, the CDR3 is TGTGCCAGCTCGCTGGATCTTAAAGAGACCCAGTACTTC.

The rearrangement joins TRBV7-9 to TRBJ2-5, with 7 bases fitting TRBD1. Germline CDR1 SEHNR, CDR2 FQNEAQ (reference sequence). CDR3 length equals 18 residues. V lost 5 bases, J lost 1 base, and 16 bases stayed unmatched. CDR3 in DNA: TGTGCCAGCAGCCATCCCAAGGGGGCTCATCAGGGCCAAGAGACCCAGTACTTC. Its translation is CASSHPKGAHQGQETQYF. Using reference TRBV7-9 and TRBJ2-5 for the parts outside the CDR3, the full variable domain is DTGVSQNPRHKITKRGQNVTFRCDPISEHNRLYWYRQTLGQGPEFLTYFQNEAQLEKSRLLSDRFSAERPKGSFSTLEIQRTEQGDSAMYLCASSHPKGAHQGQETQYFGPGTRLLVL.

The J gene is TRBJ2-1, the V gene TRBV28; the match to TRBD2 covers 7 bases. Germline CDR1 MDHEN, CDR2 SYDVKM. V shed 1 base, J shed 15 bases, and the junction held 9 bases outside the gene matches. CDR3 length: 13 amino acids. The CDR3 coding sequence is TGTGCCAGCAGTTTATTAATGGCGAGGGAGGGGTTCTTC. Translated, it gives CASSLLMAREGFF.

The chain recombines TRBV5-1 with TRBJ1-4; TRBD1 matches 12 bases. The germline gives CDR1 SGHRS, CDR2 YFSETQ. CDR3 length equals 15 residues. V was pared by 4 bases and J by 7 bases, with 5 bases of the junction left unmatched. CDR3 loop: CASSQPGQGAEKLFF. As DNA, the CDR3 is TGCGCCAGCAGCCAGCCGGGACAGGGGGCTGAAAAACTGTTTTTT.

The chain joins TRBV7-9 to TRBJ2-7; 8 nucleotides agree with TRBD1. V was clipped by 10 bases and J by 2 bases; unmatched bases: 10. The CDR3 spans 14 residues. Looked up from germline, CDR1 is SEHNR and CDR2 is FQNEAQ (reference sequence). The CDR3 coding sequence is TGTGCCACCACTGAGACAGGGGTGGCCTACGAGCAGTACTTC. It yields the protein CATTETGVAYEQYF.

The genes are TRBV29-1 and TRBJ1-2, with TRBD1 as a possible D gene (5 bases). Deletions cut 4 bases from V and 4 bases from J, with 10 bases between. Germline lookup yields CDR1 SQVTM and CDR2 ANQGSEA. This CDR3 region has 12 residues. The CDR3 here is CSVGDSAYGYTF. Written as DNA, the CDR3 is TGCAGCGTTGGAGACAGCGCCTATGGCTACACCTTC. The full variable domain, with the rest looked up from reference TRBV29-1 and TRBJ1-2, is SAVISQKPSRDICQRGTSLTIQCQVDSQVTMMFWYRQQPGQSLTLIATANQGSEATYESGFVIDKFPISRPNLTFSTLTVSNMSPEDSSIYLCSVGDSAYGYTFGSGTRLTVV.

The chain has TRBV6-1 and TRBJ2-7; D not resolved. This CDR3 is 14 amino acids long. V shed 1 base and J shed 2 bases, with 9 bases lying between them. Germline CDR1 and CDR2: MNHNS and SASEGT. The CDR3 region is CASSEEAGPYEQYF. The CDR3 DNA is TGTGCCAGCAGTGAAGAGGCAGGTCCCTACGAGCAGTACTTC.

This chain connects TRBV4-3 to TRBJ2-5, with 8 positions matching TRBD2. V lost 3 bases and J lost 2; bases outside the gene matches: 14. CDR1 is LGHNA and CDR2 is YSLEER in the germline V gene. This CDR3 has 18 residues. The CDR3 loop is CASSQEPPPAGVQETQYF. The CDR3 bases are TGCGCCAGCAGCCAGGAGCCCCCACCAGCGGGGGTTCAAGAGACCCAGTACTTC.

V is TRBV10-3 and J is TRBJ2-3, with 7 bases matching TRBD1. Germline CDR1 is ENHRY and CDR2 is SYGVKD. The CDR3 is 12 residues long. V shed 8 bases and J 1 base; nucleotides not matched to a gene: 0. Here the CDR3 reads CAIGTGTDTQYF. The CDR3 DNA reads as TGTGCCATCGGGACAGGCACAGATACGCAGTATTTT.

The chain has TRBV5-4 and TRBJ1-2; D is unclear. This CDR3 is 14 amino acids long. The ends were cut back, 0 bases at V and 2 bases at J, with 8 bases in the middle. Germline V gives CDR1 SGHNT, CDR2 YYREEE (reference sequence). The CDR3 nucleotides read TGTGCCAGCAGCTTGGAGGGCAGGAACTATGGCTACACCTTC. Protein sequence: CASSLEGRNYGYTF.

This clone appeared a single time. The rearrangement joins TRBV2 to TRBJ2-7; D call uncertain. The CDR3 has 10 residues. The V gene lost 7 bases and the J gene lost 4 bases, with 5 bases spanning the gap. Germline-derived CDR1 and CDR2 are SNHLY and FYNNEI. In DNA form, the CDR3 reads TGTGCCAGCAAGCTTTACGAGCAGTACTTC. Its translation is CASKLYEQYF.

The rearrangement uses TRBV6-5 and TRBJ1-2, with D perhaps TRBD1 (5 bases). This CDR3 has 14 amino acids. V lost 4 bases and J 6 bases, leaving 15 bases between the germline ends. Per the germline V gene, CDR1 is MNHEY and CDR2 is SVGAGI. The CDR3 sequence is CASSSRDPSNGYTF. CDR3 DNA: TGTGCCAGCAGTTCCCGGGACCCCTCTAATGGCTACACCTTC.

This sequence joins TRBV5-1 and TRBJ1-2, with D possibly matching TRBD1 (5 bases). Germline lookup yields CDR1 SGHRS and CDR2 YFSETQ. The ends were cut back, 0 bases at V and 2 bases at J, with 14 bases in the middle. There are 16 residues in the CDR3. The CDR3 DNA follows: TGCGCCAGCAGCTTGGGGGCCGGGACGGCGAACTATGGCTACACCTTC. Its protein is CASSLGAGTANYGYTF. The variable domain in full, completed from reference TRBV5-1 and TRBJ1-2, reads KAGVTQTPRYLIKTRGQQVTLSCSPISGHRSVSWYQQTPGQGLQFLFEYFSETQRNKGNFPGRFSGRQFSNSRSEMNVSTLELGDSALYLCASSLGAGTANYGYTFGSGTRLTVV.

This chain connects TRBV5-1 to TRBJ2-5; a possible D gene is TRBD2 (6 bases). Trimming took off 4 bases at V and 2 bases at J, with 18 bases between the two ends. The CDR3 is 16 amino acids. Per germline, CDR1 SGHRS and CDR2 YFSETQ. As DNA, the CDR3 is TGCGCCAGCAGCCCTTTCTTGAGCGGGTTACAAGAGACCCAGTACTTC. Translation gives CASSPFLSGLQETQYF. Based on the CDR3 plus reference TRBV5-1 and TRBJ2-5, the full variable domain is KAGVTQTPRYLIKTRGQQVTLSCSPISGHRSVSWYQQTPGQGLQFLFEYFSETQRNKGNFPGRFSGRQFSNSRSEMNVSTLELGDSALYLCASSPFLSGLQETQYFGPGTRLLVL.

This clone appeared once. V and J are TRBV15 and TRBJ1-6; 8 nucleotides match TRBD1. The germline V gene has CDR1 LNHNV and CDR2 YYDKDF (reference sequence). Unmatched junction bases numbered 4, after V lost 3 bases and J lost 6 bases. The CDR3 runs to 15 residues. CDR3: CATSRTGDVNSPLHF. CDR3 DNA: TGTGCCACCAGCAGGACAGGGGACGTTAATTCACCCCTCCACTTT.